This T cell receptor (beta chain) was identified in a study of radiotherapy plus CTLA-4 blockade in lung cancer. Turning to the study itself: Disease control was seen in approximately 31% of patients, objective responses in 18%.

As to this clone: Antigen unknown.

The repertoire was sequenced with immunoSEQ multiplex PCR; TCRdb's copy has only in-frame clones and lacks some. The table has 58,000 or so clones, around 80% seen once. The germline CDR1 and CDR2 sequences are LNHNV and YYDKDF (reference sequence). The J segment lost 6 bases and the V segment lost 3 bases, leaving 7 bases of the junction unmatched. This CDR3 contains 15 residues. Points from the study as a whole: The authors reported that early blood T cell clone dynamics, with interferon-beta, best predicted response.

This rearrangement joins TRBV15 to TRBJ2-1; 8 bases are shared with TRBD1. The source of this sequence is a human donor with non-small cell lung cancer who had a complete response to radiotherapy plus ipilimumab. This material consisted of peripheral blood, taken from a patient treated with radiotherapy plus ipilimumab. The CDR3 bases are TGTGCCACCAGCAGGTCAGGGGGCCGAGGCAATGAGCAGTTCTTC. Encoded protein: CATSRSGGRGNEQFF.